This TCR beta chain came from a study of blood T cell repertoires in COVID-19. For the study at large: The United States, Italy and Spain were the sources of the acute and convalescent COVID-19 samples. Sources were T cells, B-cell-depleted T cells, or PBMCs; the material itself was cDNA or gDNA.

The germline V gene has CDR1 SGHVS and CDR2 FQNEAQ. Trimming stripped 5 bases from V and 0 bases from J, with 11 bases between. There are 14 residues in the CDR3. Authors' analysis steps: For nucleated cells, counts were estimated from reference gene primer amplification. Only in-frame clones appear in the TCRdb table, and some are missing; sequencing was by immunoSEQ multiplex PCR. Clonal size and the V and J genes are those of that table, whereas D and trimming came from the DNA. Among 80,000 to 95,000 clones listed, approximately 75% were seen once. The sequencing input was peripheral blood. This receptor was identified in a woman aged 45-65 years with acute or convalescent COVID-19. The chain has TRBV7-8 and TRBJ2-7; D uncertain. The CDR3 loop reads CASSPLTYSYEQYF. Here the CDR3 DNA reads TGTGCCAGCAGCCCTCTGACATACTCCTACGAGCAGTACTTC.